Below, 21 T cell receptor beta chains from the same sample are listed, as sequenced in a study of control samples from healthy donors and cancer patients. Repertoires were generated with immunoSEQ multiplex PCR, while TCRdb's copy carries only in-frame clones and drops some. This table has 100,000 to 150,000 clones, roughly nine tenths appearing once. Sequenced material: blood. These receptors all stem from a man between 18 and 35 years old in good health.

The chain joins TRBV7-2 to TRBJ2-7; 8 positions match TRBD2. The germline gives CDR1 SGHTA, CDR2 FQGNSA. The CDR3 contains 15 residues. V was pared by 2 bases and J by 0 bases, with 3 bases of the junction left unmatched. In nucleotides, the CDR3 is TGTGCCAGCAGCTTAACTAGCGGCAACTCCTACGAGCAGTACTTC. Translated: CASSLTSGNSYEQYF.

The gene calls are TRBV14 and TRBJ2-3, with no clear D. The CDR3 is made up of 15 amino acids. The V end was cut by 4 bases, the J end by 2 bases, with 13 bases between. Germline loops: CDR1 SGHDN, CDR2 FVKESK. CDR3 nucleotide sequence: TGTGCCAGCAGCCTCATTCCGGGTTTCACAGATACGCAGTATTTT. Its protein is CASSLIPGFTDTQYF.

The rearrangement joins TRBV9 to TRBJ2-7; 7 bases match TRBD2. This CDR3 is 14 amino acids long. V dropped 1 base and J dropped 5; count of bases not matched to a gene: 6. Germline values: CDR1 SGDLS, CDR2 YYNGEE. As DNA, the CDR3 is TGTGCCAGCAGCGTAAGGGAGGGCCCCCACGAGCAGTACTTC. Protein sequence: CASSVREGPHEQYF.

The rearrangement links TRBV27 to TRBJ2-3, with D tentatively TRBD2 (5 bases). The CDR3 has 14 residues. Trimming took off 6 bases at V and 1 base at J, with 11 bases between the two ends. The germline gives CDR1 MNHEY, CDR2 SMNVEV (reference sequence). The chain's CDR3 is CASRTQEGTDTQYF. The CDR3 coding sequence is TGTGCCAGCAGGACCCAGGAGGGCACAGATACGCAGTATTTT.

This clone was counted only a few times. This sequence joins TRBV14 and TRBJ2-7, with D possibly TRBD1 on 5 matching bases. Germline V gene data show CDR1 as SGHDN and CDR2 as FVKESK. V lost 11 bases to trimming and J lost 5 bases, with 10 bases between them. CDR3 length equals 10 residues. CDR3 sequence: CAAGPHEQYF. CDR3 DNA sequence: TGTGCCGCAGGGCCCCACGAGCAGTACTTC.

The chain links TRBV11-2 to TRBJ2-5; TRBD2 matches 11 bases. The trim removed 5 bases at V and 1 base at J, leaving 3 bases unmatched. CDR1 and CDR2 (germline): SGHAT, FQNNGV. The CDR3 spans 15 residues. In nucleotides, the CDR3 is TGTGCCAGCAGCAGTCTAGCGGGAGGCCAAGAGACCCAGTACTTC. Residues: CASSSLAGGQETQYF.

This clone was picked up one time. This chain uses TRBV15 with TRBJ2-5, with TRBD2 matching 7 bases. The germline gives CDR1 LNHNV, CDR2 YYDKDF (reference sequence). The CDR3 consists of 13 residues. V shed 6 bases, J shed 2 bases, and the junction held 3 bases outside the gene matches. CDR3 protein: CATRAGIQETQYF. For the CDR3, the DNA is TGTGCCACCAGAGCGGGGATTCAAGAGACCCAGTACTTC.

The chain joins TRBV7-3 to TRBJ2-7, with D perhaps TRBD1 (6 bases). This CDR3 is built from 15 residues. Germline assignment: CDR1 SGHTA and CDR2 FQGTGA. V shed 2 bases and J shed 3 bases, with 14 bases lying between them. The DNA for the CDR3 is TGTGCCAGCAGCTTAGATACAGGGTTCAGCTACGAGCAGTACTTC. This sequence encodes CASSLDTGFSYEQYF.

The V and J genes are TRBV21-1 and TRBJ2-4; the listed D gene, TRBD1, was not tested against the DNA. TRBV21-1 is a pseudogene locus. The CDR3 contains 20 residues. The CDR3 sequence: CASSKGGTGTLLLAKNIQYF. CDR3 nucleotides: TGTGCCAGCAGCAAAGGTGGGACAGGTACTCTACTGCTAGCCAAAAACATTCAGTACTTC.

This chain uses TRBV9 with TRBJ2-1; TRBD2 matches at 12 bases. The germline CDR1 and CDR2 sequences are SGDLS and YYNGEE. This CDR3 is 16 amino acids long. The ends lost 0 bases at V and 7 bases at J; junction bases unmatched: 5. CDR3 sequence reads: CASSVAGTSGRNEQFF. In DNA, the CDR3 is TGTGCCAGCAGCGTAGCAGGAACTAGCGGGAGGAATGAGCAGTTCTTC.

A remark on this clone: The identical CDR3 is also encoded by other nucleotide sequences in the sample. The CDR3 nucleotides read TGTGCCAGCAGCTCTGGGCAGGGCGGCGAGCAGTACTTC. This translates into CASSSGQGGEQYF. V and J are TRBV7-3 and TRBJ2-7; the D gene is possibly TRBD1 (5 bases). Germline V gene sequence: CDR1 SGHTA, CDR2 FQGTGA. The CDR3 consists of 13 residues. The V end lost 4 bases, the J end lost 6 bases, and 13 bases lay between the germline ends.

The rearrangement uses TRBV28 and TRBJ1-4, with 8 bases identical to TRBD1. V dropped 4 bases and J dropped 7; count of bases not matched to a gene: 8. The length of the CDR3 is 15 residues. From germline, CDR1 is MDHEN and CDR2 SYDVKM. The CDR3 here is CASSSPGQAVEKLFF. In DNA form, the CDR3 reads TGTGCCAGCAGTTCTCCGGGACAGGCTGTTGAAAAACTGTTTTTT. Supplemented by reference TRBV28 and TRBJ1-4, the full variable domain reads DVKVTQSSRYLVKRTGEKVFLECVQDMDHENMFWYRQDPGLGLRLIYFSYDVKMKEKGDIPEGYSVSREKKERFSLILESASTNQTSMYLCASSSPGQAVEKLFFGSGTQLSVL.

As concerns this clone: The junction departs from the called germline gene at one end, perhaps through a read error. The sample holds other DNA sequences that translate to the same CDR3. The V and J genes are TRBV24-1 and TRBJ2-2; 12 bases map to TRBD2. This CDR3 spans 15 amino acids. Germline V lookup: CDR1 KGHDR, CDR2 SFDVKD. This CDR3 reads CATSLAGGPPGELFF. In DNA form, the CDR3 reads TGTGCCACCAGCCTAGCGGGAGGGCCCCCCGGAGAGCTGTTTTTT.

Many counts were recorded for this clone. The chain is built from TRBV15 and TRBJ2-5; possibly TRBD1 or TRBD2 for D (6 bases each). The CDR3 extends over 16 amino acids. V was cut by 1 base and J by 6 bases, with 18 bases left in between. The germline CDR1 and CDR2 sequences are LNHNV and YYDKDF (reference sequence). As DNA, the CDR3 is TGTGCCACCAGCAGAGTGCGGGATTTCAGGGGACAGACCCAGTACTTC. Protein: CATSRVRDFRGQTQYF.

This sequence joins TRBV13 and TRBJ1-1; TRBD1 matches at 9 bases. CDR3 length equals 14 residues. Germline assignment: CDR1 PRHDT and CDR2 FYEKMQ (reference sequence). Unmatched junction bases numbered 3, after V lost 6 bases and J lost 1 base. The CDR3 protein is CASRLGQGNTEAFF. CDR3 nucleotide sequence: TGTGCCAGCAGGTTGGGACAGGGGAACACTGAAGCTTTCTTT. The variable domain in full, with the rest retrieved from reference TRBV13 and TRBJ1-1, is AAGVIQSPRHLIKEKRETATLKCYPIPRHDTVYWYQQGPGQDPQFLISFYEKMQSDKGSIPDRFSAQQFSDYHSELNMSSLELGDSALYFCASRLGQGNTEAFFGQGTRLTVV.

The CDR3 nucleotides read TGTGCCAGCAGCCAGGAACGGGGTAGCACAGATACGCAGTATTTT. It specifies CASSQERGSTDTQYF. The chain combines TRBV7-3 with TRBJ2-3, with D possibly being TRBD2 (5 bases). The CDR3 runs 15 residues. With 5 bases removed from V and 0 bases from J, the gap between germline ends came to 12 bases. CDR1 and CDR2 from the germline V gene are SGHTA and FQGTGA.

V and J are TRBV28 and TRBJ1-2; D not resolved. Trimming left V 8 bases short and J 4 bases short, with 11 bases between. CDR3 size: 12 residues. Germline V CDR1 and CDR2: MDHEN, SYDVKM. This CDR3 is CASGPPTYGYTF. As DNA, the CDR3 is TGTGCCAGCGGGCCACCCACCTATGGCTACACCTTC.

V and J are TRBV3-1 (or the pseudogene TRBV3-2) and TRBJ2-6; D is perhaps TRBD2 (7 bases). The ends were cut back, 3 bases at V and 4 bases at J, with 22 bases in the middle. The length of the CDR3 is 19 residues. The germline CDR1 and CDR2 sequences are LGHDT and YNNKEL (reference sequence). The CDR3 reads CASSHWGGDRLTGANVLTF. The CDR3, as DNA: TGTGCCAGCAGCCATTGGGGGGGCGACAGACTGACAGGGGCCAACGTCCTGACTTTC.

The rearrangement links TRBV6-2 or TRBV6-3 to TRBJ1-5; D unresolved. Trimming shortened V by 3 bases and J by 0 bases, and 3 bases separated the two germline ends. Germline CDR1 is MNHEY and CDR2 is SVGEGT. The length of the CDR3 is 13 residues. The CDR3 spells CASSYGSNQPQHF. In nucleotides, the CDR3 is TGTGCCAGCAGTTATGGTAGCAATCAGCCCCAGCATTTT.

The count of this clone is one. The J gene is TRBJ1-2, the V gene TRBV3-1 (or the pseudogene TRBV3-2); TRBD1 agrees at 7 bases. CDR1 and CDR2 from the germline V gene are LGHDT and YNNKEL (reference sequence). The CDR3 contains 16 residues. J was trimmed by 4 bases and V by 0 bases; bases with no gene match: 8. The CDR3 nucleotides read TGTGCCAGCAGCCAAGATACCCTGACAGGGACCTATGGCTACACCTTC. This encodes CASSQDTLTGTYGYTF.

This chain connects TRBV2 to TRBJ2-7; 9 positions match TRBD2. Germline CDR1 and CDR2: SNHLY and FYNNEI. J lost 5 bases, V lost 6 bases, and 11 bases had no gene match. The length of the CDR3 is 15 residues. CDR3 amino acids: CASRVSGLAPNEQYF. The CDR3 DNA reads as TGTGCCAGCAGGGTTTCGGGACTAGCTCCGAACGAGCAGTACTTC.